This TCR beta chain was found in a study of CD8+ T cells in alopecia areata. Study observations and caveats: Among the 100 top clones, expanded CD8+ clones, like scalp clonality, were significantly decreased by tofacitinib. Scalp samples also yield sequences from resident alphabeta T cells of normal skin.

A note on this clone: Its antigen is still unknown.

The treatment was: oral pan-JAK inhibitor, 5-10 mg twice daily. RNA extraction and reverse transcription yielded cDNA as sequencing template. TCRdb's table, derived via immunoSEQ multiplex PCR, lists solely in-frame clones and lacks some. The repertoire holds 130,000 to 150,000 clones, with about four fifths as singletons. The CDR3 consists of 16 residues. Germline V gene sequence: CDR1 SGHVS, CDR2 FQNEAQ. V gave up 4 bases and J gave up 1 base; unmatched junction bases: 4. Here the sequenced sample was CD8+ T cells sorted from blood, taken at week 4, from a patient treated with tofacitinib. This receptor was taken from a human donor with alopecia areata. The chain links TRBV7-8 to TRBJ2-3; TRBD2 matches 11 bases. CDR3 nucleotides: TGTGCCAGCAGCTCGGAGACTAGCGGGGGCACAGATACGCAGTATTTT. It specifies CASSSETSGGTDTQYF.